These T cell receptor beta chains were read from a single sample in a study of cytomegalovirus exposure and HLA in healthy donors. Sequenced by immunoSEQ multiplex PCR; TCRdb stores in-frame clones only, minus some. This sample has some 120,000 clones, with about 80% found just once. Input material: PBMCs. Every receptor here comes from a human donor in good health. Both conserved end residues are trimmed from each CDR3. The order of the fields is V gene, CDR3 length, J gene, CDR3 protein.

v_call: TRBV27
cdr3_length: 10
j_call: TRBJ1-1
cdr3_aa: ATSTGGNEAF

v_call: TRBV19
cdr3_length: 15
j_call: TRBJ2-3
cdr3_aa: ASSMILLAGDTDTQY

v_call: TRBV10-3
cdr3_length: 14
j_call: TRBJ2-5
cdr3_aa: AISDQTRTGGETQY

v_call: TRBV9
cdr3_length: 11
j_call: TRBJ1-1
cdr3_aa: ASSPSGGLEAF

v_call: TRBV15
cdr3_length: 16
j_call: TRBJ1-2
cdr3_aa: ATSRGTGTGINNYGYT

v_call: TRBV6-5
cdr3_length: 13
j_call: TRBJ1-1
cdr3_aa: ASSRTQGKNTEAF

v_call: TRBV4-2
cdr3_length: 13
j_call: TRBJ2-1
cdr3_aa: ASSPNGELYNEQF

v_call: TRBV5-1
cdr3_length: 13
j_call: TRBJ2-7
cdr3_aa: ASSLAQGTSYEQY

v_call: TRBV5-1
cdr3_length: 13
j_call: TRBJ2-3
cdr3_aa: ASIIGQGSTDTQY

v_call: TRBV7-9
cdr3_length: 16
j_call: TRBJ1-3
cdr3_aa: SSSLSLVGFGIGNTIY

v_call: TRBV23-1
cdr3_length: 13
j_call: TRBJ2-7
cdr3_aa: ASSQKRGTFYEQY

v_call: TRBV6-1
cdr3_length: 13
j_call: TRBJ1-6
cdr3_aa: ASTEQWTANSPLH

v_call: TRBV7-3
cdr3_length: 13
j_call: TRBJ2-1
cdr3_aa: ASSSERVGYNEQF

v_call: TRBV7-9
cdr3_length: 13
j_call: TRBJ1-3
cdr3_aa: ASSPDTASGNTIY

v_call: TRBV5-1
cdr3_length: 12
j_call: TRBJ2-5
cdr3_aa: ASRHTGTGETQY

v_call: TRBV7-9
cdr3_length: 12
j_call: TRBJ1-5
cdr3_aa: SSSLDAVNQPQH

v_call: TRBV27
cdr3_length: 12
j_call: TRBJ2-7
cdr3_aa: ASSSGGGAYEQY

v_call: TRBV27
cdr3_length: 12
j_call: TRBJ2-3
cdr3_aa: ASSQGGGTDTQY

v_call: TRBV5-6
cdr3_length: 12
j_call: .
cdr3_aa: ASSPRTGYHEQY

v_call: TRBV27
cdr3_length: 11
j_call: TRBJ2-2
cdr3_aa: ASNLEGSGELF

v_call: TRBV5-6
cdr3_length: 11
j_call: TRBJ2-7
cdr3_aa: ASSLDRGHEQY

v_call: TRBV19
cdr3_length: 13
j_call: TRBJ2-3
cdr3_aa: ASSSGTGSTDTQY

v_call: TRBV9
cdr3_length: 12
j_call: TRBJ2-7
cdr3_aa: ASSVGHRGNEQY